The sequence of this T cell receptor (beta chain) was determined in a study of OX40 agonist ivuxolimab in advanced cancers. Study-level information: At 0.01 to 10 mg/kg, ivuxolimab was administered intravenously to patients every 2 weeks. Enrollees could have had prior anti-PD-1, anti-PD-L1 or anti-CTLA-4 therapy, which 40% to 45% had received.

TCRdb's table, derived via immunoSEQ multiplex PCR, lists solely in-frame clones and lacks some. The sample comprises 20,000 to 25,000 clones, approximately 73% of which are singletons, and about a tenth rests with the top ten. People who had autoimmune disease history or systemic immunosuppression were excluded. Findings and limits, study-wide: Averaging showed that CD8+ T cells had more expanded clones than CD4+ did.

This clone was counted a single time. As yet, its antigen is unknown. Germline-derived CDR1 and CDR2 are SNHLY and FYNNEI. The V and J ends lost 4 bases and 5 bases respectively, with 14 bases between them. CDR3 size: 14 residues. The sample here was CD4+ or CD8+ T cells sorted from blood, taken in a trial of the OX40 agonist ivuxolimab. The receptor's source is an adult with an advanced solid tumor such as melanoma, head and neck, liver or kidney cancer. The chain employs TRBV2 and TRBJ2-5, with TRBD1 as a possible D gene (6 bases). The DNA for the CDR3 is TGTGCCAGCAGTGCCTTGGGGGCATTGGAGACCCAGTACTTC. Its translation is CASSALGALETQYF.